These 13 T cell receptor beta chains were sequenced from one sample in a study of control samples from healthy donors and cancer patients. Assay: immunoSEQ multiplex PCR; the TCRdb copy retains only in-frame clones and omits some. This sample has under 85,000 clones, with 85% to 95% found just once. Source material: blood. These receptors originate from a woman between 35 and 50 years old in good health.

The V call is TRBV5-1, the J call TRBJ2-3, with 8 bases matching TRBD1. After removal of 4 bases from V and 4 bases from J, the junction contained 5 bases not matched to a gene. The CDR3 extends over 14 amino acids. Germline loops: CDR1 SGHRS, CDR2 YFSETQ. CDR3 residues: CASSADREADTQYF. The DNA for the CDR3 is TGCGCCAGCAGCGCGGACAGGGAAGCAGATACGCAGTATTTT.

The J gene is TRBJ2-5, the V gene TRBV5-1; TRBD2 matches at 12 bases. This CDR3 has 18 residues. V lost 0 bases, J lost 5 bases, and 11 bases stayed unmatched. Germline assignment: CDR1 SGHRS and CDR2 YFSETQ. The CDR3 nucleotides read TGCGCCAGCAGCTTGGGCCTAGCGGGAGGGATTTTTAAGGAGACCCAGTACTTC. Translation gives CASSLGLAGGIFKETQYF.

The rearrangement links TRBV19 to TRBJ1-1, with 7 positions matching TRBD1. V lost 7 bases, J lost 5 bases, and 7 bases stayed unmatched. Germline values: CDR1 LNHDA, CDR2 SQIVND (reference sequence). CDR3 length: 13 amino acids. The CDR3 sequence is CASTLQGTTEAFF. CDR3 DNA: TGTGCCAGTACTCTACAGGGGACAACTGAAGCTTTCTTT.

A single count supports this clone. The chain links TRBV24-1 to TRBJ1-2; D perhaps matches TRBD1 (5 bases). This CDR3 comprises 14 residues. CDR1 KGHDR and CDR2 SFDVKD come from the germline V gene. The V end was cut by 3 bases, the J end by 8 bases, with 15 bases between. The CDR3 loop reads CATSDASGTRGYTF. CDR3 nucleotides: TGTGCCACCAGTGATGCGTCCGGGACTCGGGGCTACACCTTC.

The chain recombines TRBV3-1 (or the pseudogene TRBV3-2) with TRBJ2-2, with D unresolved. CDR3 length: 12 residues. Germline CDR1 reads LGHDT; CDR2 reads YNNKEL (reference sequence). V lost 4 bases and J 7 bases, leaving 7 bases between the germline ends. The DNA for the CDR3 is TGTGCCAGCAGCCTCAGAGGCGGGGAGCTGTTTTTT. Its translation: CASSLRGGELFF.

The rearrangement uses TRBV18 and TRBJ2-6; no clear D. The length of the CDR3 is 16 residues. V shed 3 bases and J shed 0 bases, with 9 bases lying between them. Germline V gene sequence: CDR1 KGHSH, CDR2 LQKENI. The CDR3 coding sequence is TGTGCCAGCTCACCTACGCTAAACTCTGGGGCCAACGTCCTGACTTTC. Translated, it gives CASSPTLNSGANVLTF.

This clone was seen just once. The chain has TRBV4-2 and TRBJ1-3; D ambiguous. This CDR3 contains 15 residues. Germline loops: CDR1 LGHNA, CDR2 YNFKEQ. Trimming cost V 1 base and J 0 bases, with 7 bases left between them. The CDR3 region has the DNA TGTGCCAGCAGCCAAGGGATCGTCTCTGGAAACACCATATATTTT. Translated, it gives CASSQGIVSGNTIYF.

The chain has TRBV4-2 and TRBJ1-1, with TRBD1 as a possible D gene (6 bases). V gave up 1 base and J gave up 7 bases, with 19 bases separating them. The germline V gene encodes CDR1 LGHNA and CDR2 YNFKEQ. The CDR3 is 16 residues long. CDR3: CASSQVSGGALGEAFF. CDR3 sequence (DNA): TGTGCCAGCAGCCAAGTCTCGGGGGGGGCCCTCGGTGAAGCTTTCTTT.

The J gene is TRBJ1-5, the V gene TRBV29-1; tentatively, D is TRBD1 (5 bases). The CDR3 loop spans 13 amino acids. Trimming took off 2 bases at V and 2 bases at J, with 7 bases between the two ends. Germline assignment: CDR1 SQVTM and CDR2 ANQGSEA. The CDR3 bases are TGCAGCGTTGAACAGGGCGGCAATCAGCCCCAGCATTTT. Translated: CSVEQGGNQPQHF.

The chain is built from TRBV15 and TRBJ2-7; TRBD1 agrees at 10 bases. Germline V gene lookup returns CDR1 LNHNV and CDR2 YYDKDF (reference sequence). The CDR3 consists of 13 residues. V lost 9 bases and J lost 3; bases outside the gene matches: 5. CDR3 region: CATSRDRGYEQYF. The CDR3 nucleotides read TGTGCCACAAGCCGGGACAGGGGCTACGAGCAGTACTTC.

The J gene is TRBJ1-5, the V gene TRBV19, with D possibly matching TRBD1 (6 bases). Germline V gene sequence: CDR1 LNHDA, CDR2 SQIVND (reference sequence). The CDR3 runs 15 residues. The V end lost 7 bases, the J end lost 1 base, and 14 bases lay between the germline ends. CDR3 nucleotide sequence: TGTGCCAGTATCGCTACAGGGACGAGCAATCAGCCCCAGCATTTT. This gives the protein CASIATGTSNQPQHF.

The chain is built from TRBV12-3 or TRBV12-4 and TRBJ2-7; D is tentatively TRBD1 or TRBD2 (6 bases each). Trimming removed 5 bases at V and 6 bases at J, with 11 bases between. This CDR3 is 12 amino acids long. For the CDR3, the DNA is TGTGCCAGCAGTGGCCGGGGGCCCGAGCAGTACTTC. Translation: CASSGRGPEQYF.

The J gene is TRBJ2-4, the V gene TRBV4-3; D may correspond to TRBD1 or TRBD2 (5 bases each). Per germline, CDR1 LGHNA and CDR2 YSLEER. The CDR3 loop spans 18 amino acids. The V gene lost 0 bases and the J gene lost 1 base, with 16 bases spanning the gap. In DNA form, the CDR3 reads TGCGCCAGCAGCCAAGATAGGGCAGGGAGATTCGCCAAAAACATTCAGTACTTC. Translating it yields CASSQDRAGRFAKNIQYF.